Presented here are 12 T cell receptor beta chains from one specimen sequenced in a study of CD8 T cells in ankylosing spondylitis. TCRdb recomputed calls from the 5' RACE reads with MiXCR, one row per CDR3 protein. This table has about 170,000 distinct CDR3 sequences, about 16% appearing once. Sequencing used blood, either unsorted or a sorted T cell fraction (not recorded which). These TCRs come from a male donor with ankylosing spondylitis or in good health (not recorded which).

This clonotype was observed many times. The V and J genes are TRBV20-1 and TRBJ2-1, with D unclear. The CDR3 runs 16 residues. The V gene lost 0 bases and the J gene lost 7 bases, with 19 bases spanning the gap. Germline V gene data show CDR1 as DFQATT and CDR2 as SNEGSKA (reference sequence). The CDR3 here is CSARDVGYQFGNEQFF. DNA of the CDR3: TGCAGTGCTAGAGATGTTGGCTACCAGTTTGGGAATGAGCAGTTCTTC.

This clonotype has a count of ten or more. This chain joins TRBV11-3 and TRBJ2-2; unclear D gene. CDR1 SGHNT and CDR2 YENEEA come from the germline V gene. CDR3 length: 14 residues. Trimming cost V 2 bases and J 6 bases, with 10 bases left between them. CDR3 protein: CASSLWSRSGELFF. The CDR3 nucleotides read TGTGCCAGCAGCTTATGGTCGCGGTCCGGGGAGCTGTTTTTT.

This CDR3 reads CSVSDFRGQPQHF. CDR3 in DNA: TGCAGCGTTTCAGACTTCAGGGGCCAGCCCCAGCATTTT. This chain joins TRBV29-1 and TRBJ1-5; a possible D gene is TRBD1 (6 bases). This CDR3 contains 13 residues. V was shortened by 5 bases and J by 7 bases, with 15 bases between the two germline ends. The germline V gene encodes CDR1 SQVTM and CDR2 ANQGSEA.

Many counts were recorded for this clonotype. This chain uses TRBV5-1 with TRBJ2-2; the D gene is possibly TRBD1 (7 bases). Germline V CDR1 and CDR2: SGHRS, YFSETQ. Trimming took off 6 bases at V and 4 bases at J, with 13 bases between the two ends. The CDR3 extends over 14 amino acids. The CDR3 nucleotides read TGCGCCAGCACGGGGGACAGCACCACCGGGGAGCTGTTTTTT. Amino acids: CASTGDSTTGELFF.

The CDR3 is CASSLLGTGELFF. CDR3 sequence (DNA): TGTGCCAGCAGCTTACTAGGGACCGGGGAGCTGTTTTTT. The genes are TRBV11-2 and TRBJ2-2; D unresolved. Trimming pared 2 bases from V and 5 bases from J, leaving 6 bases between. Germline V gives CDR1 SGHAT, CDR2 FQNNGV. The CDR3 spans 13 residues.

Regarding this clonotype: The junction does not match germline at one end; this may be a read error. The CDR3 here is CASSKGLTNFGYTF. CDR3 nucleotide sequence: TGTGCCAGCAGCAAGGGATTGACTAACTTTGGCTACACCTTC. This sequence joins TRBV12-3 or TRBV12-4 and TRBJ1-2; D not resolved. This CDR3 is 14 amino acids long.

This clonotype has a count of ten or more. The rearrangement links TRBV28 to TRBJ2-4; D not certain. Trimming stripped 5 bases from V and 0 bases from J, with 14 bases between. CDR3 length: 16 residues. CDR1 and CDR2 from the germline V gene are MDHEN and SYDVKM. The CDR3 sequence is CASSGWGNLAKNIQYF. CDR3 nucleotides: TGTGCCAGCAGTGGTTGGGGTAATCTAGCCAAAAACATTCAGTACTTC.

In regard to this clonotype: This may arise from a read error, as a much more abundant clone is one base away. CDR3 residues: CTISGRLAGHNEQFF. CDR3 coding DNA: TGTACCATCAGCGGACGACTAGCGGGACACAATGAGCAGTTCTTC. The chain recombines TRBV10-3 with TRBJ2-1; 11 positions match TRBD2. This CDR3 region has 15 residues. The germline gives CDR1 ENHRY, CDR2 SYGVKD.

This clonotype was recorded many times. The chain links TRBV7-2 to TRBJ2-5; D is possibly TRBD2 (5 bases). With 5 bases removed from V and 4 bases from J, the gap between germline ends came to 14 bases. This CDR3 contains 14 residues. Germline CDR1 SGHTA, CDR2 FQGNSA. The CDR3 here is CASSTGLQSETQYF. The CDR3 bases are TGTGCCAGCAGCACCGGACTGCAGTCAGAGACCCAGTACTTC. The full variable domain, rest sourced from reference TRBV7-2 and TRBJ2-5, is GAGVSQSPSNKVTEKGKDVELRCDPISGHTALYWYRQSLGQGLEFLIYFQGNSAPDKSGLPSDRFSAERTGGSVSTLTIQRTQQEDSAVYLCASSTGLQSETQYFGPGTRLLVL.

The CDR3: CASRPGFNTEAFF. Here the CDR3 DNA reads TGTGCCAGCAGGCCGGGCTTTAACACTGAAGCTTTCTTT. This chain connects TRBV28 to TRBJ1-1; D is ambiguous. Germline assignment: CDR1 MDHEN and CDR2 SYDVKM. The CDR3 runs 13 residues. Deletions cut 6 bases from V and 2 bases from J, with 10 bases between. Drawing the rest from reference TRBV28 and TRBJ1-1, the complete variable domain is DVKVTQSSRYLVKRTGEKVFLECVQDMDHENMFWYRQDPGLGLRLIYFSYDVKMKEKGDIPEGYSVSREKKERFSLILESASTNQTSMYLCASRPGFNTEAFFGQGTRLTVV.

There are many counts of this clonotype. CDR3 bases: TGTGCCAGCAGCCCAACCCCGAGGGAGACCCAGTACTTC. It codes for CASSPTPRETQYF. V usage is TRBV7-2 and J usage is TRBJ2-5; the D is unclear. The CDR3 consists of 13 residues. V was pared by 5 bases and J by 5 bases, with 12 bases between. Germline V gene data show CDR1 as SGHTA and CDR2 as FQGNSA. The full variable domain, with the rest looked up from reference TRBV7-2 and TRBJ2-5, is GAGVSQSPSNKVTEKGKDVELRCDPISGHTALYWYRQSLGQGLEFLIYFQGNSAPDKSGLPSDRFSAERTGGSVSTLTIQRTQQEDSAVYLCASSPTPRETQYFGPGTRLLVL.

The chain employs TRBV12-5 and TRBJ1-1, with D perhaps TRBD1 (5 bases). Germline assignment: CDR1 LGHNT and CDR2 FRNRAP. The CDR3 runs 14 residues. V gave up 2 bases and J gave up 1 base, with 8 bases separating them. The CDR3 spells CASGLSGTNTEAFF. The CDR3 DNA reads as TGTGCTAGTGGTTTGTCGGGGACGAACACTGAAGCTTTCTTT.